The present T cell receptor (beta chain) was sequenced within a study of shared clonotypes between healthy human individuals. Overall study findings and caveats: Sorted-subset samples were not fully sequenced, rarefaction indicated.

TCRdb's copy holds only in-frame clones and misses some; the assay was immunoSEQ multiplex PCR. The profile shows around 2.5 million clones, approximately 94% of them singletons. With regard to this clone: What it binds is not known.

The TCR was taken from a young man in good health. Some clones in this sample may be carry-over from other donors' samples. Sample: naive CD4+ T cells from PBMCs. Regarding subset: CD45RA+ positively selected.

CDR3 DNA: TGCGCCAGCAGCCAAGTCGGCAGTCCATATAGCAATCAGCCCCAGCATTTT. Translation: CASSQVGSPYSNQPQHF. This chain uses TRBV4-1 with TRBJ1-5; D call uncertain. Trimming pared 1 base from V and 0 bases from J, leaving 13 bases between. The CDR3 runs to 17 residues. Germline values: CDR1 MGHRA, CDR2 YSYEKL.